This T cell receptor beta chain was retrieved from a study of glioma-infiltrating T cells after dendritic cell vaccination. The table came from immunoSEQ multiplex PCR; TCRdb's copy has only in-frame clones and leaves some out. The sample lists fewer than 85,000 clones, about 87% occurring once. J was trimmed by 4 bases and V by 6 bases; bases with no gene match: 4. The germline V gene has CDR1 SGDLS and CDR2 YYNGEE. The CDR3 loop spans 12 amino acids. The clonotype was recovered from a human donor with glioblastoma. The rearrangement links TRBV9 to TRBJ2-7; TRBD1 matches at 7 bases. The specimen was blood, collected before dendritic cell vaccination. The CDR3 loop reads CASTQGEYEQYF. DNA for the CDR3: TGTGCCAGCACCCAGGGGGAATACGAGCAGTACTTC.